Below, 28 T cell receptor beta chains from the same sample are listed, as sequenced in a study of response to subunit inactivated influenza vaccine. Using its own MiXCR run on the RT-PCR reads, TCRdb lists one record per CDR3 protein. Here the sample spans fewer than 600,000 distinct CDR3 sequences, approximately 7.3% being singletons. The source material was PBMCs from blood, sampled around 25 months after vaccination. Receptors were obtained from a man in his fifties or sixties who received an inactivated influenza vaccine.

This chain uses TRBV9 with TRBJ2-1; 9 bases agree with TRBD2. The CDR3 totals 17 residues. The ends lost 0 bases at V and 2 bases at J; junction bases unmatched: 6. Germline values: CDR1 SGDLS, CDR2 YYNGEE. The CDR3 region is CASSVAPGGRAYNEQFF. CDR3 DNA sequence: TGTGCCAGCAGCGTAGCTCCTGGCGGGAGGGCCTACAATGAGCAGTTCTTC.

This rearrangement joins TRBV6-5 to TRBJ1-6; D call uncertain. Per the germline V gene, CDR1 is MNHEY and CDR2 is SVGAGI. This CDR3 comprises 15 residues. V lost 0 bases, J lost 9 bases, and 12 bases lay in between. CDR3 nucleotides: TGTGCCAGCAGTTACTCTGTGGTTCTTGGTTCACCCCTCCACTTT. Translating it yields CASSYSVVLGSPLHF.

The chain carries TRBV7-9 and TRBJ2-2; D is unclear. The germline V gene encodes CDR1 SEHNR and CDR2 FQNEAQ (reference sequence). The germline V and J ends were trimmed by 0 bases and 4 bases, with 12 bases remaining between them. This CDR3 is 16 amino acids long. The CDR3 DNA follows: TGTGCCAGCAGCTTAGCGAAGGGCGGCGGCACCGGGGAGCTGTTTTTT. Protein: CASSLAKGGGTGELFF.

This clonotype was observed a few times. The chain uses TRBV5-1 and TRBJ2-7; 7 positions match TRBD1. CDR1 and CDR2 from the germline V gene are SGHRS and YFSETQ. The CDR3 covers 15 residues. The junction had 6 bases not matched to a gene; V was cut back by 3 bases and J by 0 bases. The CDR3 nucleotides are TGCGCCAGCAGCTGGGGACAGACCAGCTCCTACGAGCAGTACTTC. As protein: CASSWGQTSSYEQYF.

The table lists this clonotype with many counts. This chain links TRBV29-1 with TRBJ1-1; no definite D call. Trimming shortened V by 4 bases and J by 0 bases, and 9 bases separated the two germline ends. The V gene's germline CDR1 is SQVTM and CDR2 ANQGSEA. The CDR3 is made up of 13 amino acids. CDR3 region: CSVVIYLNTEAFF. The CDR3 coding sequence is TGCAGCGTTGTGATATATTTGAACACTGAAGCTTTCTTT.

This clonotype was seen only a few times. The J gene is TRBJ2-5, the V gene TRBV4-2; 11 bases line up with TRBD1. CDR1 and CDR2 from the germline V gene are LGHNA and YNFKEQ. This CDR3 has 15 residues. The V gene end was trimmed by 6 bases and the J gene end by 5 bases; junction bases not matched to a gene: 8. The CDR3 spells CASSGGQGAGETQYF. The CDR3 DNA sequence: TGTGCCAGCAGTGGCGGACAGGGGGCAGGGGAGACCCAGTACTTC.

CDR3 region: CAISSLVHEQYF. The CDR3 coding sequence is TGTGCCATCAGCTCACTAGTCCACGAGCAGTACTTC. The rearrangement joins TRBV10-3 to TRBJ2-7; a weak D match, TRBD2 (5 bases). Germline lookup yields CDR1 ENHRY and CDR2 SYGVKD. Trimming removed 6 bases from V and 5 bases from J, with 11 bases in between. CDR3 size: 12 residues.

This clonotype has only a few counts. This chain links TRBV7-2 with TRBJ1-2; D not resolved. Germline-derived CDR1 and CDR2 are SGHTA and FQGNSA. The CDR3 has 14 amino acids. Trimming shortened V by 1 base and J by 2 bases, and 8 bases separated the two germline ends. The CDR3 DNA is TGTGCCAGCAGCTTAGAAAAGGGAAACTATGGCTACACCTTC. This translates into CASSLEKGNYGYTF.

This clonotype was detected only a few times. This chain uses TRBV28 with TRBJ2-5; tentative D call: TRBD2 (5 bases). CDR3 size: 13 residues. Germline CDR1 reads MDHEN; CDR2 reads SYDVKM. Trimming left V 1 base short and J 4 bases short, with 7 bases between. The CDR3 DNA follows: TGTGCCAGCAGTTTATCTAGCACAGAGACCCAGTACTTC. The encoded protein is CASSLSSTETQYF.

The chain is built from TRBV3-1 and TRBJ2-6; the D call may be TRBD1 or TRBD2 (5 bases each). With 4 bases removed from V and 2 bases from J, the gap between germline ends came to 18 bases. CDR1 and CDR2 (germline): LGHDT, YNNKEL (reference sequence). This CDR3 has 18 residues. CDR3: CASSPAEGTTAGANVLTF. CDR3 sequence (DNA): TGTGCCAGCAGCCCAGCAGAAGGGACCACGGCTGGGGCCAACGTCCTGACTTTC.

V and J are TRBV18 and TRBJ2-4; D perhaps matches TRBD1 (5 bases). The length of the CDR3 is 12 residues. V dropped 3 bases and J dropped 11 bases, with 11 bases sitting between them. Germline-derived CDR1 and CDR2 are KGHSH and LQKENI. The CDR3: CASSPVQELQYF. In nucleotides, the CDR3 is TGTGCCAGCTCACCGGTACAGGAGCTTCAGTACTTC.

By proportion, this clonotype is medium-sized. CDR3 sequence reads: CAISDPERGPHNEQFF. The CDR3 nucleotides are TGTGCCATCAGTGACCCGGAGCGGGGGCCCCACAATGAGCAGTTCTTC. The chain couples TRBV10-3 to TRBJ2-1, with TRBD2 matching over 8 bases. Germline trimming cut 3 bases from V and 5 bases from J; bases unmatched to any gene: 9. The CDR3 extends over 16 amino acids. The germline gives CDR1 ENHRY, CDR2 SYGVKD.

This clonotype showed up just a few times. The V call is TRBV20-1, the J call TRBJ1-5; TRBD1 agrees at 7 bases. The germline CDR1 and CDR2 sequences are DFQATT and SNEGSKA (reference sequence). J lost 4 bases, V lost 6 bases, and 6 bases had no gene match. This CDR3 region has 13 residues. CDR3 nucleotides: TGCAGTGCCCAGGGACAGCAGAATCAGCCCCAGCATTTT. Translated: CSAQGQQNQPQHF.

The rearrangement links TRBV6-1 to TRBJ1-4; D is ambiguous. The CDR3 extends over 15 amino acids. Trimming left V 11 bases short and J 0 bases short, with 16 bases between. Germline V gene lookup returns CDR1 MNHNS and CDR2 SASEGT. Here the CDR3 DNA reads TGTGCCGCCGCCGACCGCCGTTCAACTAATGAAAAACTGTTTTTT. Residues: CAAADRRSTNEKLFF.

This clonotype was counted a few times. The genes are TRBV6-2 or TRBV6-3 and TRBJ1-2, with D perhaps TRBD1 (5 bases). CDR3 length: 13 amino acids. Trimming removed 5 bases from V and 6 bases from J, with 13 bases in between. CDR1 and CDR2 (germline): MNHEY, SVGEGT. The CDR3 coding sequence is TGTGCCAGCAGTATCCGGACGACAGATGGCTACACCTTC. Translation: CASSIRTTDGYTF.

This chain uses TRBV12-3 or TRBV12-4 with TRBJ2-7; TRBD2 aligns across 8 bases. V was pared by 5 bases and J by 5 bases, with 8 bases of the junction left unmatched. CDR3 length equals 14 residues. CDR3 coding DNA: TGTGCCAGCAGTCCCCGGACTAGCATTAACGAGCAGTACTTC. Translated, it gives CASSPRTSINEQYF.

This clonotype appeared many times. The CDR3 loop reads CASSQDGAGNEQFF. The CDR3 bases are TGTGCCAGCAGCCAAGATGGAGCTGGCAATGAGCAGTTCTTC. This rearrangement joins TRBV4-2 to TRBJ2-1; D is undetermined. This CDR3 is 14 amino acids long. From germline, CDR1 is LGHNA and CDR2 YNFKEQ. V lost 0 bases, J lost 6 bases, and 9 bases lay in between.

On this clonotype: One junction end does not reproduce the germline sequence, and a read error may be involved. The rearrangement uses TRBV5-6 and TRBJ2-5; no definite D call. Germline V gene data show CDR1 as SGHDT and CDR2 as YYEEEE. The CDR3 totals 13 residues. The chain's CDR3 is CASSPWTQDTQYF. The CDR3 bases are TGTGCCAGCAGCCCATGGACCCAAGACACCCAGTACTTC.

This clonotype has only a few counts. The CDR3: CSANTRTGIAKNIQYF. In DNA, the CDR3 is TGCAGTGCTAACACCCGGACAGGAATAGCCAAAAACATTCAGTACTTC. This chain connects TRBV20-1 to TRBJ2-4, with 7 bases lining up with TRBD1. The germline V gene has CDR1 DFQATT and CDR2 SNEGSKA (reference sequence). Losses at the gene ends were 4 bases for V and 0 bases for J; bases not matched to a gene: 9. This CDR3 spans 16 amino acids.

This clonotype was seen ten or more times. This chain connects TRBV4-3 to TRBJ2-1; D is unclear. This CDR3 comprises 17 residues. Germline V gene sequence: CDR1 LGHNA, CDR2 YSLEER. Trimming removed 0 bases at V and 2 bases at J, with 14 bases between. CDR3 protein: CASSQEPLGRPYNEQFF. The CDR3 DNA follows: TGCGCCAGCAGCCAAGAACCCCTGGGTCGCCCCTACAATGAGCAGTTCTTC.

The table lists this clonotype with a few counts. V usage is TRBV12-3 or TRBV12-4 and J usage is TRBJ2-7; 12 nucleotides agree with TRBD1. The CDR3 spans 14 residues. V dropped 6 bases and J dropped 7; count of bases not matched to a gene: 7. Here the CDR3 DNA reads TGTGCCAGCAGGGGGACAGGGGGCCTGGGGGAGCAGTACTTC. It encodes CASRGTGGLGEQYF.

The V gene is TRBV18, the J gene TRBJ2-2; perhaps TRBD1 as D (6 bases). V shed 4 bases and J shed 1 base, with 10 bases lying between them. CDR1 is KGHSH, CDR2 LQKENI, per germline. This CDR3 spans 15 amino acids. For the CDR3, the DNA is TGTGCCAGCTCACGACAGGCGAAGAACACCGGGGAGCTGTTTTTT. It is translated as CASSRQAKNTGELFF.

About this clonotype: A read error may explain this, as a much larger clone is one base away. The CDR3 protein is CASRLEVRVWGGGTEAFF. The CDR3 bases are TGTGCCAGCAGATTAGAGGTCCGCGTCTGGGGGGGTGGCACTGAAGCTTTCTTT. The J gene is TRBJ1-1, the V gene TRBV11-2; D might be TRBD1 (5 bases). The germline CDR1 and CDR2 sequences are SGHAT and FQNNGV. This CDR3 contains 18 residues.

In this sample, this clonotype turned up a few times. This chain links TRBV5-4 with TRBJ2-1, with 8 bases matching TRBD1. Trimming cost V 9 bases and J 7 bases; bases outside gene matches: 6. The CDR3 consists of 12 residues. Germline CDR1 is SGHNT and CDR2 is YYREEE (reference sequence). The CDR3 here is CAMWTGSNEQFF. The CDR3 DNA sequence: TGTGCCATGTGGACAGGGTCGAATGAGCAGTTCTTC.

This clonotype was recorded many times. The rearrangement links TRBV4-1 to TRBJ2-5; D is possibly TRBD2 (7 bases). The CDR3 is made up of 15 amino acids. CDR1 MGHRA and CDR2 YSYEKL come from the germline V gene. V lost 4 bases to trimming and J lost 5 bases, with 17 bases between them. The CDR3 sequence is CASSRKGGPGETQYF. CDR3 DNA: TGCGCCAGCAGCCGCAAGGGGGGGCCGGGTGAGACCCAGTACTTC.

This clonotype was observed many times. The genes are TRBV28 and TRBJ2-3; TRBD1 might be the D (6 bases). Trimming took off 6 bases at V and 5 bases at J, with 12 bases between the two ends. Germline CDR1 MDHEN, CDR2 SYDVKM. The CDR3 is made up of 13 amino acids. The chain's CDR3 is CASSFPRGDTQYF. The CDR3 DNA reads as TGTGCCAGCAGCTTTCCCAGGGGAGATACGCAGTATTTT.

This clonotype appeared many times. The chain couples TRBV7-2 to TRBJ2-1; D gene unclear. The CDR3 extends over 15 amino acids. V lost 3 bases and J lost 6, with 15 bases in between. The V gene's germline CDR1 is SGHTA and CDR2 FQGNSA. CDR3 protein: CASSFAPTRSNEQFF. CDR3 coding DNA: TGTGCCAGCAGCTTTGCTCCCACCCGCTCCAATGAGCAGTTCTTC.

The CDR3 loop is CSARKQGFGTGELFF. CDR3 nucleotide sequence: TGCAGTGCTAGAAAACAGGGTTTCGGGACCGGGGAGCTGTTTTTT. The chain is built from TRBV20-1 and TRBJ2-2, with D perhaps matching TRBD1 (6 bases). This CDR3 spans 15 amino acids. Trimming stripped 2 bases from V and 5 bases from J, with 15 bases between. Germline V gene sequence: CDR1 DFQATT, CDR2 SNEGSKA (reference sequence).